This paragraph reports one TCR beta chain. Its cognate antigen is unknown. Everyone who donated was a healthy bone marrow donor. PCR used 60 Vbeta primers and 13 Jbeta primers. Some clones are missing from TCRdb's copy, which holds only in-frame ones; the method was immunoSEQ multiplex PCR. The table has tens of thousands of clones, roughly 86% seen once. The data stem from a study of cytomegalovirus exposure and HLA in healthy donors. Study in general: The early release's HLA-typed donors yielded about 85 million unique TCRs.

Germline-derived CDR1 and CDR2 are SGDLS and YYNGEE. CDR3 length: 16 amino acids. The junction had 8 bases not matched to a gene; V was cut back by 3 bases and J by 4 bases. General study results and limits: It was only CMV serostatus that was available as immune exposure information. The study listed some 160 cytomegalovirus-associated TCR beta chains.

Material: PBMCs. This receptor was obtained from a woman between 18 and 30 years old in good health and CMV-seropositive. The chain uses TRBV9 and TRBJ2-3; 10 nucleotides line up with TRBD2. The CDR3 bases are TGTGCCAGCAGCGCCAACCATCTAGCGGGAGCAGATACGCAGTATTTT. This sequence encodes CASSANHLAGADTQYF.